Reported below is one T cell receptor beta chain. Generated by immunoSEQ multiplex PCR, the TCRdb table keeps only in-frame clones and is missing some. The data contain about 47,000 clones, around 70% of them singletons. Germline V gene data show CDR1 as GTSNPN and CDR2 as SVGIG (reference sequence). Deletions cut 1 base from V and 8 bases from J, with 11 bases between. This CDR3 is built from 12 residues. These data originate in a study of blood T cell repertoires in COVID-19. As for the study in general: T cells, B-cell-depleted T cells, or PBMCs supplied cDNA or gDNA.

The source is an elderly man with acute or convalescent COVID-19. What was sequenced was peripheral blood. This chain joins TRBV30 and TRBJ1-2; tentative D call: TRBD1 (6 bases). The CDR3 spells CAWSAGTIGYTF. CDR3 coding DNA: TGTGCCTGGAGTGCCGGGACAATCGGCTACACCTTC. The whole variable domain, filled in from reference TRBV30 and TRBJ1-2, reads SQTIHQWPATLVQPVGSPLSLECTVEGTSNPNLYWYRQAAGRGLQLLFYSVGIGQISSEVPQNLSASRPQDRQFILSSKKLLLSDSGFYLCAWSAGTIGYTFGSGTRLTVV.